This is a list of T cell receptor beta chains from one sample in a study of OX40 agonist ivuxolimab in advanced cancers. Data came from immunoSEQ multiplex PCR; TCRdb stores just in-frame clones and leaves some out. The sample lists about 67,000 clones, around nine tenths occurring once. This sample comprised CD4+ or CD8+ T cells sorted from blood, obtained in a trial of the OX40 agonist ivuxolimab. The receptors derive from an adult with an advanced solid tumor such as melanoma, head and neck, liver or kidney cancer. CDR3s include the opening cysteine and the closing phenylalanine or tryptophan. D genes are given only for firm matches. Where a row states a size, it is once, few, many or the class of an expanded clone; other rows omit it.

clone size	J gene	D gene	V gene	CDR3 DNA	CDR3 protein
.	TRBJ2-1	.	TRBV7-9	TGTGCCAGCAGAAACCAGGGATACAATGAGCAGTTCTTC	CASRNQGYNEQFF
.	TRBJ1-5	TRBD1	TRBV6-6	TGTGCCAGCAAGGGGGCTAATAGCAATCAGCCCCAGCATTTT	CASKGANSNQPQHF
.	TRBJ2-2	TRBD2	TRBV5-6	TGTGCCAGCAGAAGACTAGCGGCGAACACCGGGGAGCTGTTTTTT	CASRRLAANTGELFF
.	TRBJ2-6	.	TRBV19	TGTGCCAGTAGTAATTCTTGGGCAGGGCCCTACTCTGGGGCCAACGTCCTGACTTTC	CASSNSWAGPYSGANVLTF
.	TRBJ2-5	TRBD2	TRBV2	TGTGCCACCCGCGGGGGGGAGACCCAGTACTTC	CATRGGETQYF
once	TRBJ1-2	.	TRBV28	TGTGCCAGCAGTTCCGGGAACTATGGCTACACCTTC	CASSSGNYGYTF
.	TRBJ2-7	TRBD1	TRBV18	TGTGCCAGCTCACCCCGGACAGGGGGCGAGCAGTACTTC	CASSPRTGGEQYF
few	TRBJ1-5	.	TRBV28	TGTGCCAGCACTAACGATCAGCCCCAGCATTTT	CASTNDQPQHF
.	TRBJ2-7	TRBD2	TRBV7-2	TGTGCCAGCAGCGCCGGGACTAATCCCTACGAGCAGTACTTC	CASSAGTNPYEQYF
.	TRBJ2-2	.	TRBV5-1	TGCGCCAGCAGCACCGGGGTCGTAGGGGGAACCGGGGAGCTGTTTTTT	CASSTGVVGGTGELFF
.	TRBJ1-4	.	TRBV7-2	TGTGCCAGCAGTTACAGAGTTGAAAAACTGTTTTTT	CASSYRVEKLFF
.	TRBJ1-5	.	TRBV4-3	TGCGCCAGCAGCCAAGTGGGGGGAAGTCAGCCCCAGCATTTT	CASSQVGGSQPQHF
once	TRBJ1-2	.	TRBV5-5	TGTGCCAGCAGCTTGGGGGCAGGGACGCGTTACACCTTC	CASSLGAGTRYTF
.	TRBJ1-1	TRBD1	TRBV5-1	TGCGCCAGCAGCTTGGAGGGGGCCGAGGGGAATGAAGCTTTCTTT	CASSLEGAEGNEAFF
once	TRBJ1-1	.	TRBV19	TGTGCCAGTAGTCCGAAACAGTTGAACACTGAAGCTTTCTTT	CASSPKQLNTEAFF
.	TRBJ2-2	.	TRBV6-1	TGTGCCAGCAGTAGTCTGGGTACCGGGGAGCTGTTTTTT	CASSSLGTGELFF
.	TRBJ2-7	TRBD1	TRBV18	TGTGCCAGCTCACCGGGACAGCCGCGGTTGGAGCAGTACTTC	CASSPGQPRLEQYF
.	TRBJ1-1	.	TRBV18	TGTGCCAGCTCACCACCGGTCAGTGGGGGTAACACTGAAGCTTTCTTT	CASSPPVSGGNTEAFF
.	TRBJ1-3	.	TRBV27	TGTGCCAGCAGTTTAGCAAGCTCTGGAAACACCATATATTTT	CASSLASSGNTIYF
.	TRBJ1-1	.	TRBV6-5	TGTGCCAGCAGTCGTAGGGTTTTGGGCGCTGAAGCTTTCTTT	CASSRRVLGAEAFF
.	TRBJ2-7	TRBD1	TRBV5-4	TGTGCCAGCAGCTTGACGACAGGGGTCGCCTACGAGCAGTACTTC	CASSLTTGVAYEQYF
.	TRBJ2-3	.	TRBV9	TGTGCCAGCAGCCCTATTCTATCTAAAGGTACGCAGTATTTT	CASSPILSKGTQYF
.	TRBJ2-1	TRBD2	TRBV19	TGTGCCAGTAGTATAGGGACTAGCACCTACAATGAGCAGTTCTTC	CASSIGTSTYNEQFF
.	TRBJ2-1	.	TRBV21-1	TGTGCCAGCGGGGAACCGGGATGGAATGAGCAGTTCTTC	CASGEPGWNEQFF
once	TRBJ2-1	TRBD1	TRBV6-6	TGTGCCAGCAGTTTCCCCGGGACAGGAGGCAATGAGCAGTTCTTC	CASSFPGTGGNEQFF
.	TRBJ2-3	.	TRBV7-3	TGTGCCAGCAGCCCTGACTCATACTATACGCAGTATTTT	CASSPDSYYTQYF
.	TRBJ1-5	.	TRBV12-5	TGTGCTAGTGGTTTAGGAGGGAGCAATCAGCCCCAGCATTTT	CASGLGGSNQPQHF
.	TRBJ2-5	.	TRBV18	TGTGCCAGCTCACCACCGGCTCAAGAGACCCAGTACTTC	CASSPPAQETQYF
.	TRBJ2-7	TRBD2	TRBV7-9	TGTGCCAGCAGCCTAAGCGGGAGTAACAACGAGCAGTACTTC	CASSLSGSNNEQYF
.	TRBJ2-3	.	TRBV19	TGTGCCAGCAAAGGACTTGGAGGGTTCACAGATACGCAGTATTTT	CASKGLGGFTDTQYF
.	TRBJ1-1	.	TRBV7-2	TGTGCCAGCAGCTTAGCCCCAACAGAAGCTTTCTTT	CASSLAPTEAFF
.	TRBJ2-7	.	TRBV18	TGTGCCAGCTCACCATCGCTGGACGAGCAGTACTTC	CASSPSLDEQYF
.	TRBJ1-4	TRBD1	TRBV27	TGTGCCAGCAGAAAACCGGGACAGGGGAGTGAAAAACTGTTTTTT	CASRKPGQGSEKLFF
.	TRBJ1-1	.	TRBV27	TGTGCCAGCAGTTTGGGAGCCACGAACACTGAAGCTTTCTTT	CASSLGATNTEAFF
.	TRBJ1-1	.	TRBV6-5	TGTGCCAGCTTCCGGTTTCCTGAAGCTTTCTTT	CASFRFPEAFF
.	TRBJ1-1	.	TRBV5-1	TGCGCCAGCAGCTTGGCCGATCGTAGACTCAACACTGAAGCTTTCTTT	CASSLADRRLNTEAFF
.	TRBJ2-3	.	TRBV11-2	TGTGCCAGCAGCTTAGGGGACAGGGCGCGGGAGGAAGATACGCAGTATTTT	CASSLGDRAREEDTQYF
.	TRBJ1-1	TRBD1	TRBV19	TGTGCCAGTACCCTTAACAGGGGGAACACTGAAGCTTTCTTT	CASTLNRGNTEAFF
.	TRBJ1-1	TRBD1	TRBV11-2	TGTGCCAGCAGCCCACCGGGGACAGCCGGTGGAGCTTTCTTT	CASSPPGTAGGAFF
few	TRBJ2-3	.	TRBV10-2	TGCGCCAGCAGGGGGGGGCGAAGCACAGATACGCAGTATTTT	CASRGGRSTDTQYF
.	TRBJ2-2	.	TRBV11-3	TGTGCCAGCAGCTTAGTGTTCGGGGAGCTGTTTTTT	CASSLVFGELFF
.	TRBJ2-2	TRBD1	TRBV5-1	TGCGCCAGCAGCTTAGGGACAGGGGGCACCGGGGAGCTGTTTTTT	CASSLGTGGTGELFF
.	TRBJ2-3	TRBD2	TRBV28	TGTGCCAGCATGACGGGAGGGAACACAGATACGCAGTATTTT	CASMTGGNTDTQYF
.	TRBJ2-4	.	TRBV18	TGTGCCAGCTCACCAGCTCCGGACAGTTCGCCGTACTTC	CASSPAPDSSPYF
.	TRBJ2-5	TRBD2	TRBV28	TGTGCCAGCAGAGCAACGGGACTAGCGGTTGAAGAGACCCAGTACTTC	CASRATGLAVEETQYF
.	TRBJ2-7	.	TRBV5-1	TGCGCCAGCAGCTTGGTTAGCTCCTACGAGCAGTACTTC	CASSLVSSYEQYF
.	TRBJ2-1	TRBD2	TRBV5-4	TGTGCCAGCAGCTTGGTTTCGGCGGGAGCAAATGAGCAGTTCTTC	CASSLVSAGANEQFF
.	TRBJ2-2	.	TRBV19	TGTGCCAGTAGTATTTTTAGGGGCTCGACCACCGGGGAGCTGTTTTTT	CASSIFRGSTTGELFF
.	TRBJ1-2	TRBD1	TRBV7-9	TGTGCCAGCAGCTTCCAGGGGGCCTCTAACTATGGCTACACCTTC	CASSFQGASNYGYTF
.	TRBJ2-1	TRBD2	TRBV7-9	TGTGCCAGCAGCTTAGAGGATTCTAGCGGGAGGAAGCAGTTCTTC	CASSLEDSSGRKQFF
few	TRBJ2-4	TRBD1	TRBV19	TGTGCCAGTAGTACGACAGGGGCGATGATCTTAGCCAAAAACATTCAGTACTTC	CASSTTGAMILAKNIQYF